Here is one TCR beta chain with its context. Its antigen is unknown. Sequencing used immunoSEQ multiplex PCR; TCRdb keeps in-frame clones, though not all of them. The top ten clones hold about 0.51% of a sample with tens of thousands of clones, 92% of them seen once. The sample comes from a study of OX40 agonist ivuxolimab in advanced cancers. Whole-study context: Dose-escalation patients were diagnosed with hepatocellular carcinoma, melanoma, renal cell cancer or head and neck cancer. General study findings and limits: Among the lowest peripheral clonal expansion occurred in 0.1-3.0 mg/kg partial responders.

V was cut by 3 bases and J by 3 bases, with 13 bases left in between. Germline CDR1 and CDR2: SGHNT and YYREEE (reference sequence). The CDR3 sequence is 14 residues long. V usage is TRBV5-4 and J usage is TRBJ2-7; tentative D call: TRBD2 (6 bases). The receptor was derived from an adult with an advanced solid tumor such as melanoma, head and neck, liver or kidney cancer. The material sequenced was CD4+ or CD8+ T cells sorted from blood, taken in a trial of the OX40 agonist ivuxolimab. The CDR3 sequence is CASSSGTSLYEQYF. Here the CDR3 DNA reads TGTGCCAGCAGCTCCGGGACTTCCCTCTACGAGCAGTACTTC.